Sequencing of this T cell receptor (beta chain) was carried out in a study of OX40 agonist ivuxolimab in advanced cancers. General notes on the study: Ivuxolimab was a fully human IgG2 agonistic monoclonal antibody targeting the costimulatory receptor OX40 (CD134). Intravenous ivuxolimab was administered to patients every 2 weeks at six dose levels: 0.01, 0.1, 0.3, 1.5, 3 and 10 mg/kg. Of the 50 or so patients in dose escalation, about 20 had hepatocellular carcinoma, around 15 had melanoma, 9 had renal cell carcinoma and 9 had head and neck cancer. A male proportion of roughly 80% and a mean age of approximately 60 years, ranging from about 23 to 90, were recorded for the dose-escalation cohort. Patients were allowed to have had prior anti-PD-1, anti-PD-L1 or anti-CTLA-4 therapy, and around 37% of the dose-escalation patients had previously received checkpoint inhibitors. Partial responses occurred in three dose-escalation patients: two with cutaneous melanoma and one with hepatocellular carcinoma. Peripheral TCRbeta sequencing aimed to test whether ivuxolimab altered TCR sequence diversity and caused clonal T-cell expansion. The paper describes the monotherapy dose-escalation part (N of about 55 patients) of the phase I trial of ivuxolimab.

The CDR3 spans 14 residues, from the cysteine through the phenylalanine. The DNA shown is the 42-base CDR3, in frame from base 1. At the junction V is shortened by 5 bases and J by 4 bases, with 9 bases in between. CDR1 and CDR2 are drawn from the germline V gene (reference sequence): PRHDT, FYEKMQ. What the research found in general, with its limitations: Partial responders in the 0.1-3.0 mg/kg groups had among the lowest normalized peripheral clonal expansion, especially among CD8+ T cells. Antigen specificity was not determined for the clonally expanded peripheral T cells. After ivuxolimab, expanded clones were on average more numerous among CD8+ T cells than among CD4+ T cells. At doses of 0.1 to 3.0 mg/kg, clonal expansion of both CD4+ and CD8+ T cells in blood was seen between baseline and week 6. Low levels of normalized T-cell clonal expansion were also shown by some nonresponding patients.

The trial excluded patients who had a history of autoimmune disease or were on systemic immunosuppression. In every dose cohort, peripheral blood was drawn for TCR sequencing at baseline, cycle 4 day 1, and cycle 7 day 1. The samples were drawn from a first-in-human, open-label, multicenter phase I dose-escalation trial of ivuxolimab. Adults with locally advanced or metastatic melanoma, renal cell carcinoma, hepatocellular carcinoma or head and neck squamous cell carcinoma were enrolled in the trial. Before TCR sequencing, CD4+ T cells and CD8+ T cells from peripheral blood were sorted into separate populations. Of note for this clone: Its specific antigen is unknown. Per-base qualities were not stored, and no clone one base away is much larger.

For sequencing of the TCRbeta CDR3 region, genomic DNA was extracted from the sorted cells. The immunoSEQ Assay was used for sequencing of TCRbeta CDR3 regions. The table comes from immuneACCESS by way of TCRdb, which keeps in-frame sequences with V and J called. Part of the clones is missing from these tables; in studies checked, under half for an unresolved V gene and the rest for unknown reasons. In this sample the table shows more than 50,000 clones, 80% to 90% of which occur a single time. The top ten clones comprise around 1.8% of the sample. The sequence was obtained from an adult with an advanced solid tumor such as melanoma, head and neck, liver or kidney cancer. The chain was built from TRBV13 and TRBJ1-6; TRBD1 is a weak D gene call, 6 bases matching. Source: CD4+ or CD8+ T cells sorted from blood, taken in a trial of the OX40 agonist ivuxolimab. The CDR3 here reads CASSPGQYNSPLHF. The sequenced DNA: TGTGCCAGCAGCCCCGGACAGTATAATTCACCCCTCCACTTT.